The clone carrying this T cell receptor (beta chain) was counted a few times. Its specificity is unknown. The V segment lost 3 bases and the J segment 1 base; nucleotides outside the gene matches: 4. Per germline, CDR1 DFQATT and CDR2 SNEGSKA (reference sequence). CDR3 size: 14 residues. This entry belongs to a study of response to subunit inactivated influenza vaccine. General study points: Each seasonal influenza vaccination recruits few new T cells, the authors suggested.

TCRdb analysed the RT-PCR reads with MiXCR anew, one entry per CDR3 protein. The sample holds about 650,000 distinct CDR3 sequences, around a sixth seen once. This TCR was recovered from a man aged 50 to 60 who received an inactivated influenza vaccine. Sample: PBMCs from blood, taken 12 days after vaccination. The chain combines TRBV20-1 with TRBJ1-1; TRBD1 matches at 8 bases. The CDR3 loop reads CSASAGTGNTEAFF. DNA for the CDR3: TGCAGTGCTAGTGCGGGGACAGGGAACACTGAAGCTTTCTTT.